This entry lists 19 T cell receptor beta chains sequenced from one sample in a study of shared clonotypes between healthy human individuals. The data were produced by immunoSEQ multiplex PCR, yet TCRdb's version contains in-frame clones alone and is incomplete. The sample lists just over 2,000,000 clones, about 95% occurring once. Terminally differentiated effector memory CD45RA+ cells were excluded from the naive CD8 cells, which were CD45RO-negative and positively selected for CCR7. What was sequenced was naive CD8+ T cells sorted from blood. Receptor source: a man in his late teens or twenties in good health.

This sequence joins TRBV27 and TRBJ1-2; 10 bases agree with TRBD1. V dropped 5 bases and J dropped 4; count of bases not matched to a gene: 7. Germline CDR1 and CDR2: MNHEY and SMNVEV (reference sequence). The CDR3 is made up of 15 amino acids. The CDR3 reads CASSPGTGVIYGYTF. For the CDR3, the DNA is TGTGCCAGCAGTCCCGGGACAGGGGTTATCTATGGCTACACCTTC.

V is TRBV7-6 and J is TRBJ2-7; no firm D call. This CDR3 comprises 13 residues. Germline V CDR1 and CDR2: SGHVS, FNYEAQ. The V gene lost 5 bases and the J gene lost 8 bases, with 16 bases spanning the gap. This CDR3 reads CASSPANPQKQYF. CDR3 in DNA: TGTGCCAGCAGCCCCGCCAATCCCCAAAAGCAGTACTTC.

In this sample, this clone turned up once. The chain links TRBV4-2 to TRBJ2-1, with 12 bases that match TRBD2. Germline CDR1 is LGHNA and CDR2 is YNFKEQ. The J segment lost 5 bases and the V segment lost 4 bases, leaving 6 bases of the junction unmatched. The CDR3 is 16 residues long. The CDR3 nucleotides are TGTGCCAGCAGCCCCCTGGGACTAGCGGGTAACAATGAGCAGTTCTTC. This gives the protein CASSPLGLAGNNEQFF.

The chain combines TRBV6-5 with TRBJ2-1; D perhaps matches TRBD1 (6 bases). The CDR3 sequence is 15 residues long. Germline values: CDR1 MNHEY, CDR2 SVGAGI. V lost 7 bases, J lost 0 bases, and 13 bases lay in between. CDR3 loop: CASTEQGNSYNEQFF. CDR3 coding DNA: TGTGCCAGCACCGAGCAGGGGAACTCCTACAATGAGCAGTTCTTC.

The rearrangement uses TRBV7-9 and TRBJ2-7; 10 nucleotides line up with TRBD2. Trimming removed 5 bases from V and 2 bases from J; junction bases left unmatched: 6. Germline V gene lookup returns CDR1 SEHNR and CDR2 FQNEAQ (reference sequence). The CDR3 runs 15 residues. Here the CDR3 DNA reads TGTGCCAGCAGCCAACTAGCGGGGAGGACCTACGAGCAGTACTTC. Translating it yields CASSQLAGRTYEQYF.

The CDR3 DNA sequence: TGCGCCAGCAGCCAAGCCCCAATCGGGGTTTACGAGCAGTACTTC. Protein: CASSQAPIGVYEQYF. The V call is TRBV4-1, the J call TRBJ2-7, with a possible D match to TRBD2 (5 bases). CDR3 length: 15 amino acids. Germline V gives CDR1 MGHRA, CDR2 YSYEKL. Trimming stripped 1 base from V and 4 bases from J, with 14 bases between.

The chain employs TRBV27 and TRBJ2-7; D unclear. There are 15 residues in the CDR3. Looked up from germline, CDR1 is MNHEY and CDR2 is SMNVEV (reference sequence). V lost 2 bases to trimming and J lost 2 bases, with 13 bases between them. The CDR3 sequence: CASSLSVDLTYEQYF. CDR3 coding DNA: TGTGCCAGCAGTTTAAGTGTGGACCTAACCTACGAGCAGTACTTC.

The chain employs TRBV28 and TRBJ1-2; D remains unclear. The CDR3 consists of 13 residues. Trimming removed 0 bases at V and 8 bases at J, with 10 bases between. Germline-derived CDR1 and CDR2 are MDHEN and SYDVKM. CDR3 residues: CASSLWHKEGYTF. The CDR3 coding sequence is TGTGCCAGCAGTTTATGGCACAAAGAGGGCTACACCTTC.

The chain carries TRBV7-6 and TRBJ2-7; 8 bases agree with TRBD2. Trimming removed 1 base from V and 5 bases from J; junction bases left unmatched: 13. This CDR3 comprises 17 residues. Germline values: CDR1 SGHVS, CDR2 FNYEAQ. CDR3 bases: TGTGCCAGCAGCTTAGGGTACGCGGGAGGATTTGTGAACGAGCAGTACTTC. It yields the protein CASSLGYAGGFVNEQYF.

The CDR3, as DNA: TGCGCCAGCAGCCAAGAGGGAAATAATGAAAAACTGTTTTTT. Its protein product is CASSQEGNNEKLFF. The chain couples TRBV4-1 to TRBJ1-4; D is unresolved. The CDR3 runs to 14 residues. CDR1 is MGHRA and CDR2 is YSYEKL in the germline V gene. The germline V and J ends were trimmed by 0 bases and 4 bases, with 6 bases remaining between them.

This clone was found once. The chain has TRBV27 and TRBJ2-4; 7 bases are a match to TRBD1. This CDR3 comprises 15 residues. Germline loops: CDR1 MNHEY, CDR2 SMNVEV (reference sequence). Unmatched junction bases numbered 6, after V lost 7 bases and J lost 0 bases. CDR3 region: CASKEDRLAKNIQYF. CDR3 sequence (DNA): TGTGCCAGCAAAGAGGACAGGCTAGCCAAAAACATTCAGTACTTC.

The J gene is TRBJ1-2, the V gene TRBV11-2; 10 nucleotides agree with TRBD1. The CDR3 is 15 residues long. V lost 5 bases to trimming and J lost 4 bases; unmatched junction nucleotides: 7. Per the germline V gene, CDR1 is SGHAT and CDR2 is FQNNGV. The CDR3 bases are TGTGCCAGCAGCGGCCCCCGGGACAGGGGCTATGGCTACACCTTC. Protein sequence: CASSGPRDRGYGYTF.

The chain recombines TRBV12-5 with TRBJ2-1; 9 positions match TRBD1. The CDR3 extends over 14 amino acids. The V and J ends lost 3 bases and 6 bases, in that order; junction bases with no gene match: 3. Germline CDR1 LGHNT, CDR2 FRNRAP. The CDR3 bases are TGTGCTAGTGGTTTCTGGACAGGGGTCAATGAGCAGTTCTTC. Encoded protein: CASGFWTGVNEQFF.

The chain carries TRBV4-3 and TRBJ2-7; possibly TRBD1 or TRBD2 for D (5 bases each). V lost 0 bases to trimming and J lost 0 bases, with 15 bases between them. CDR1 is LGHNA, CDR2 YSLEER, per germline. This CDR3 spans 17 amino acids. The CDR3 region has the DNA TGCGCCAGCAGCCAAGATATCGAGGCAGGGAGCTCCTACGAGCAGTACTTC. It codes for CASSQDIEAGSSYEQYF.

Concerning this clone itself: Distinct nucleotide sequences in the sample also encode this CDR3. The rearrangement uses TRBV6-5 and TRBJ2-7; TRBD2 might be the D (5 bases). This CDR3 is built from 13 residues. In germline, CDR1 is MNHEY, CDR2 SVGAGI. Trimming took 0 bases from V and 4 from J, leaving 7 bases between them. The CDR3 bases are TGTGCCAGCAGTTACTCCGACTATTACGAGCAGTACTTC. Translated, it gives CASSYSDYYEQYF.

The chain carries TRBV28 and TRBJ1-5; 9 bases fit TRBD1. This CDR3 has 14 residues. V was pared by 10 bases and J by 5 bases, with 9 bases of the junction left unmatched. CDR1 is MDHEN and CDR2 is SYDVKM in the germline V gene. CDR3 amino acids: CATSSGQGYQPQHF. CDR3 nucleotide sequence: TGTGCCACTTCATCAGGACAGGGGTATCAGCCCCAGCATTTT. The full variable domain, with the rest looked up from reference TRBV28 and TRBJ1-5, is DVKVTQSSRYLVKRTGEKVFLECVQDMDHENMFWYRQDPGLGLRLIYFSYDVKMKEKGDIPEGYSVSREKKERFSLILESASTNQTSMYLCATSSGQGYQPQHFGDGTRLSIL.

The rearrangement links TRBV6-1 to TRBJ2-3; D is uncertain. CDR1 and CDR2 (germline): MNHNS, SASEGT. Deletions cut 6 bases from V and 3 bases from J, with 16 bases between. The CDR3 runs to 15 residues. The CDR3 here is CASRSEVGRTDTQYF. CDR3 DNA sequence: TGTGCCAGCAGGAGCGAGGTGGGCAGAACAGATACGCAGTATTTT.

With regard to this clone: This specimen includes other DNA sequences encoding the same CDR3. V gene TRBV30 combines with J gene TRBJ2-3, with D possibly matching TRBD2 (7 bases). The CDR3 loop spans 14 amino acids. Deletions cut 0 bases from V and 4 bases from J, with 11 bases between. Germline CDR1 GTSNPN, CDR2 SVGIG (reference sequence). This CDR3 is CAWSVRGGADTQYF. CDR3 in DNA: TGTGCCTGGAGTGTAAGGGGGGGTGCAGATACGCAGTATTTT.

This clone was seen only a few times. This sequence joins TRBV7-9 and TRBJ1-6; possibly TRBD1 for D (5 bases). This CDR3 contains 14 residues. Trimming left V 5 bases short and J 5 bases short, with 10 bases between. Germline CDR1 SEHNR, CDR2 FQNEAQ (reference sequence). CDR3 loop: CASSPGGNNSPLHF. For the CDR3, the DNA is TGTGCCAGCAGCCCCGGGGGAAATAATTCACCCCTCCACTTT.